One T cell receptor beta chain is described in this entry. The antigen is undetermined. The data were produced by immunoSEQ multiplex PCR, yet TCRdb's version contains in-frame clones alone and is incomplete. The sample comprises approximately 37,000 clones, about 70% of which are singletons, and about 3% rests with the top ten. The record originates from a study of vaccination effects on CD4 cells after COVID-19. Study context: The cohort was immunized with two doses of either the BNT162b2 or mRNA-1273 vaccine.

Trimming removed 5 bases from V and 9 bases from J, with 14 bases in between. The CDR3 length is 13 residues. The germline CDR1 and CDR2 sequences are SGHTA and FQGNSA. Isolation of CD4+ T cells took place after approximately 10 days of culture. Vaccine recipients, nucleocapsid antibody negative, had no prior SARS-CoV-2 infection. Half the medium was swapped for IL-2 medium on days 3 and 7. Broader study findings: Clones from infection and from vaccination both contracted markedly late after vaccination.

This clonotype was sampled from a human donor who received a COVID-19 vaccine. Source: CD4+ T cells from PBMCs cultured without peptide, taken before COVID-19 vaccination. This sequence joins TRBV7-2 and TRBJ2-1, with D perhaps assigned TRBD1 or TRBD2 (6 bases each). CDR3 loop: CASSADRGREQFF. The CDR3 DNA sequence: TGTGCCAGCAGCGCCGACCGGGGGCGTGAGCAGTTCTTC.